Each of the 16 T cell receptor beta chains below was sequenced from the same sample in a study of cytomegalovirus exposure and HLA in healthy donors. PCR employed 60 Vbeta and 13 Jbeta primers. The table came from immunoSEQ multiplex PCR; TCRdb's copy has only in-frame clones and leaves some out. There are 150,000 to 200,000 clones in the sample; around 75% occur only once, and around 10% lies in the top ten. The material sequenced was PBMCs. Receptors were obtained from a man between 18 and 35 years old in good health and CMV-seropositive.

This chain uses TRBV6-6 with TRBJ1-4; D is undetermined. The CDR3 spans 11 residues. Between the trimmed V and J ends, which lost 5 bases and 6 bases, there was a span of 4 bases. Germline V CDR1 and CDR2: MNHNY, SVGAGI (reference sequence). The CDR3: CASSPDEKLFF. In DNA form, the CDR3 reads TGTGCCAGCAGTCCCGATGAAAAACTGTTTTTT.

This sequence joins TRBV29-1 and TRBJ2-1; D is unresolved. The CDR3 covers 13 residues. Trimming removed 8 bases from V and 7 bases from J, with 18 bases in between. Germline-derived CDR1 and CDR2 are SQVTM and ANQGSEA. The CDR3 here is CSSLGSSFNEQFF. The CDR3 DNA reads TGCAGCTCCTTGGGTAGCTCCTTTAATGAGCAGTTCTTC.

The CDR3 here is CASSVTTTEAFF. DNA of the CDR3: TGTGCCAGCAGTGTGACTACCACTGAAGCTTTCTTT. The chain is built from TRBV28 and TRBJ1-1, with D uncertain. V lost 5 bases to trimming and J lost 4 bases, with 8 bases between them. The CDR3 runs 12 residues. The germline V gene encodes CDR1 MDHEN and CDR2 SYDVKM.

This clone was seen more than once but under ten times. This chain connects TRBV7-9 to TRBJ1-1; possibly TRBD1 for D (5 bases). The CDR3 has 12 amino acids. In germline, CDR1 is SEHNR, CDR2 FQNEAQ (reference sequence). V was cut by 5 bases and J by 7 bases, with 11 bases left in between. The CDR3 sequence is CASSNRQLEAFF. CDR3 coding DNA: TGTGCCAGCAGCAATCGACAGCTTGAAGCTTTCTTT.

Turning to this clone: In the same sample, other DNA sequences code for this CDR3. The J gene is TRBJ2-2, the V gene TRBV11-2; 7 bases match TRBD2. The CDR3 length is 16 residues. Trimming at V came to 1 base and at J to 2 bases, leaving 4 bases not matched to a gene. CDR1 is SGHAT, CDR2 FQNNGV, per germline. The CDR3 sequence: CASSLAGGLNTGELFF. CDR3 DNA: TGTGCCAGCAGCTTAGCGGGGGGACTCAACACCGGGGAGCTGTTTTTT. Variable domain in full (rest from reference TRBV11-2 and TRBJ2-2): EAGVAQSPRYKIIEKRQSVAFWCNPISGHATLYWYQQILGQGPKLLIQFQNNGVVDDSQLPKDRFSAERLKGVDSTLKIQPAKLEDSAVYLCASSLAGGLNTGELFFGEGSRLTVL.

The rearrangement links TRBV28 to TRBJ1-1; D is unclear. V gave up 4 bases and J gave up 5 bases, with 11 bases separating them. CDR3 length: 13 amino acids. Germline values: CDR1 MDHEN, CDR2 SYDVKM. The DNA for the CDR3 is TGTGCCAGCAGTTCCCTGTTCGGTACTGAAGCTTTCTTT. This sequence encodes CASSSLFGTEAFF. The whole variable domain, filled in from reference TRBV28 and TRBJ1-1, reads DVKVTQSSRYLVKRTGEKVFLECVQDMDHENMFWYRQDPGLGLRLIYFSYDVKMKEKGDIPEGYSVSREKKERFSLILESASTNQTSMYLCASSSLFGTEAFFGQGTRLTVV.

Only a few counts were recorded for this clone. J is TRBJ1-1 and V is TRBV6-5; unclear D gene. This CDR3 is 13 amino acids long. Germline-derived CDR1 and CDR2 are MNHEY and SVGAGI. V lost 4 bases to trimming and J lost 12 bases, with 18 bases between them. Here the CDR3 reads CASSFMGPESTFF. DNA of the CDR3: TGTGCCAGCAGTTTTATGGGCCCTGAATCAACTTTCTTT.

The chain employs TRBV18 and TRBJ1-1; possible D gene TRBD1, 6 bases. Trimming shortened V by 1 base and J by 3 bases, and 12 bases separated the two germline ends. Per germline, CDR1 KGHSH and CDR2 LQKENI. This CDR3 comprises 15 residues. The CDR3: CASSPHNRVDTEAFF. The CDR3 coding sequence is TGTGCCAGCTCACCACATAACAGGGTCGACACTGAAGCTTTCTTT.

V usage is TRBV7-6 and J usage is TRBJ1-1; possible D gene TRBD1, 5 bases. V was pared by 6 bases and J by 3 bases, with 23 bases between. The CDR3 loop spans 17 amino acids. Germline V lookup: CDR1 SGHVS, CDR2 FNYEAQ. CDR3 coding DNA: TGTGCCAGCAGTCACGGGGGGGGGAACTCGCGGGACACTGAAGCTTTCTTT. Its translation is CASSHGGGNSRDTEAFF.

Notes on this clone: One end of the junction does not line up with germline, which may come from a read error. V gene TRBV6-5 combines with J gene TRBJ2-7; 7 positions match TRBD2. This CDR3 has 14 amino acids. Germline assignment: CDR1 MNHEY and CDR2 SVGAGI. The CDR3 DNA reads TGTGCCACCAGTACTCCTAGCGGCTCCTACGAGCAGTACTTC. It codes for CATSTPSGSYEQYF.

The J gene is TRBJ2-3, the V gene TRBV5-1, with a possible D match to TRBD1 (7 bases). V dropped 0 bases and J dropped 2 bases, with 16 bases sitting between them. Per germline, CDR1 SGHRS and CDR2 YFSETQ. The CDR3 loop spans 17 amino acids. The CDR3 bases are TGCGCCAGCAGCTTGGGGACAGGACGGGGGTTCACAGATACGCAGTATTTT. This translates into CASSLGTGRGFTDTQYF.

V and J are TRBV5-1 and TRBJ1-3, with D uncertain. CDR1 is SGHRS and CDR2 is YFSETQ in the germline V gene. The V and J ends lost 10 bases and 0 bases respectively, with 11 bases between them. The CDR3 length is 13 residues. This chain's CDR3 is CACRQDSGNTIYF. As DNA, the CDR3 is TGCGCCTGCCGGCAGGACTCTGGAAACACCATATATTTT.

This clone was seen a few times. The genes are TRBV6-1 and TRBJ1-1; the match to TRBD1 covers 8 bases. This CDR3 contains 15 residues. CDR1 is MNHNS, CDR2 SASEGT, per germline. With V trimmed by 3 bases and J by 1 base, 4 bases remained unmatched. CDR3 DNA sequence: TGTGCCAGCAGTGATTCCGGGACAGGGAACACTGAAGCTTTCTTT. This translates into CASSDSGTGNTEAFF.

The CDR3 DNA is TGTGCCAGCAGTTTACACAGGCCGAACACTGAAGCTTTCTTT. Translated, it gives CASSLHRPNTEAFF. The rearrangement links TRBV28 to TRBJ1-1, with a weak D call TRBD1 (5 bases). Trimming removed 2 bases from V and 1 base from J, with 8 bases in between. Germline V gene lookup returns CDR1 MDHEN and CDR2 SYDVKM. The CDR3 sequence is 14 residues long.

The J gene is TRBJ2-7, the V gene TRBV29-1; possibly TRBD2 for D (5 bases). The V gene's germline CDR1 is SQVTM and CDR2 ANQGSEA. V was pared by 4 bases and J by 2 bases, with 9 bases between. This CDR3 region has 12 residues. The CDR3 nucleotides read TGCAGCGTTGCCGCGGAGGCCTACGAGCAGTACTTC. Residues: CSVAAEAYEQYF.

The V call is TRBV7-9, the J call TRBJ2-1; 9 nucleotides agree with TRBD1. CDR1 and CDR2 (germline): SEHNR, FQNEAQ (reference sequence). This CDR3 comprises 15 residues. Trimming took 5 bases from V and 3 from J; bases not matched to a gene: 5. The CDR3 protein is CASSPRDRDYNEQFF. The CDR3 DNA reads TGTGCCAGCAGCCCACGGGACAGGGACTACAATGAGCAGTTCTTC.